A single TCR beta chain is shown here with its context. Its cognate antigen is unknown. One end of the junction does not line up with germline, which may come from a read error. The sample belongs to a study of post-analysis software for immune sequencing data. Study findings and constraints: Five or six TRBV segments, TRBV5-6, TRBV5-1 and TRBV20-1 among them, were found more frequent in patients than controls. Samples prepared in the same batch strongly co-clustered by F measure.

CDR3 length equals 15 residues. The authors incorporated unique molecular identifiers into the TCR beta cDNA libraries. TCRdb itself ran the PCR reads through MiXCR, one entry per CDR3 protein. The sample has more than 500,000 distinct CDR3 sequences, around a third seen once. This clonotype was sampled from a girl aged 2 to 17 with multiple sclerosis. What was sequenced was blood. The rearrangement joins TRBV12-3 or TRBV12-4 to TRBJ2-6; D call uncertain. Written as DNA, the CDR3 is TGTACCAGCAGTTTGGGGTCCTCTGGGGCCAACGTCCTGACTTTC. Amino acid sequence: CTSSLGSSGANVLTF.